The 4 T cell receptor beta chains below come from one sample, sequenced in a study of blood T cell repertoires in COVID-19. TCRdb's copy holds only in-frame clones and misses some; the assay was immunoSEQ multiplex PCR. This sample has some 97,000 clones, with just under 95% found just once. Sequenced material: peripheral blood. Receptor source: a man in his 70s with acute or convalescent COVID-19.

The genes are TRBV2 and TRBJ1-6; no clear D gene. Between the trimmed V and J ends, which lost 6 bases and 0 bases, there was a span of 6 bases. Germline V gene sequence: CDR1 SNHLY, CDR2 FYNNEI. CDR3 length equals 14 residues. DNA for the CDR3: TGTGCCAGCAGCTCAGGCTCCTATAATTCACCCCTCCACTTT. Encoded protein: CASSSGSYNSPLHF.

CDR3 nucleotide sequence: TGCGCCAGCAGCCCGACTGGGACTGATACGCAGTATTTT. It yields the protein CASSPTGTDTQYF. The rearrangement uses TRBV5-1 and TRBJ2-3; D perhaps matches TRBD2 (6 bases). Between the trimmed V and J ends, which lost 4 bases and 6 bases, there was a span of 12 bases. CDR1 and CDR2 (germline): SGHRS, YFSETQ. The CDR3 spans 13 residues.

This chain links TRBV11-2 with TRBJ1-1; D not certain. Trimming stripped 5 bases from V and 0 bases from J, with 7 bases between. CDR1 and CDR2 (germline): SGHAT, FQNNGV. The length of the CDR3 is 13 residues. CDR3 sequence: CASSDYMNTEAFF. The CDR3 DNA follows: TGTGCCAGCAGCGATTACATGAACACTGAAGCTTTCTTT. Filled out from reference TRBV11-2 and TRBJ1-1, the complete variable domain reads EAGVAQSPRYKIIEKRQSVAFWCNPISGHATLYWYQQILGQGPKLLIQFQNNGVVDDSQLPKDRFSAERLKGVDSTLKIQPAKLEDSAVYLCASSDYMNTEAFFGQGTRLTVV.

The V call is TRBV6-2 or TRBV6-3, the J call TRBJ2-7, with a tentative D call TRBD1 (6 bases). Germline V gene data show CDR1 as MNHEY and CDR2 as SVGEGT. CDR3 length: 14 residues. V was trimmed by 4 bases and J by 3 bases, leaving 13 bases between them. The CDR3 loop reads CASSSPGHIYEQYF. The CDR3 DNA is TGTGCCAGCAGTTCCCCGGGACACATCTACGAGCAGTACTTC.